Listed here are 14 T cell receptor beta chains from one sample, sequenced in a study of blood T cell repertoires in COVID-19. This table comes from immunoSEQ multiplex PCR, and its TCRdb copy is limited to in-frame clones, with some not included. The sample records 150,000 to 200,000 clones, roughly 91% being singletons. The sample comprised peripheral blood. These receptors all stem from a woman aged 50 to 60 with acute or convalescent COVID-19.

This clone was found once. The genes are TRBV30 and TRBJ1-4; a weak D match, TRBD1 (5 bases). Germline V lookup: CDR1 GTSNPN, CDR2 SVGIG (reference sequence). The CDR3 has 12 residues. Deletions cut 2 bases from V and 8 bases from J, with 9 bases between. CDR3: CAWSKQVEKLFF. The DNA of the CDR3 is TGTGCCTGGAGTAAACAGGTCGAAAAACTGTTTTTT.

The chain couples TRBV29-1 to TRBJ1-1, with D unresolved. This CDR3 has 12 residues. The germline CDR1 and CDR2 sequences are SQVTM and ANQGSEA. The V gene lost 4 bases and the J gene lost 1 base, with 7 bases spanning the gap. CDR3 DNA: TGCAGCGTTGTTACTACGAACACTGAAGCTTTCTTT. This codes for CSVVTTNTEAFF. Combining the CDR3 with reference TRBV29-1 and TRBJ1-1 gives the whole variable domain SAVISQKPSRDICQRGTSLTIQCQVDSQVTMMFWYRQQPGQSLTLIATANQGSEATYESGFVIDKFPISRPNLTFSTLTVSNMSPEDSSIYLCSVVTTNTEAFFGQGTRLTVV.

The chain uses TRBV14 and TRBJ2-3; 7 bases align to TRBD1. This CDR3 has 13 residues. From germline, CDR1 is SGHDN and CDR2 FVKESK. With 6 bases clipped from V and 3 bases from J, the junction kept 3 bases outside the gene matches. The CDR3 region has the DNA TGTGCCAGCAGGCGACAGGGAACAGATACGCAGTATTTT. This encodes CASRRQGTDTQYF.

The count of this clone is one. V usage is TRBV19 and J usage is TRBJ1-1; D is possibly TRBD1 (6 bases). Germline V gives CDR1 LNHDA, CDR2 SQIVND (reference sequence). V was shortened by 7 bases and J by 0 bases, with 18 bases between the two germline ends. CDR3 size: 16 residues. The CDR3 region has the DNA TGTGCCAGTAATGGCGGGGGCGGACCTGTGAACACTGAAGCTTTCTTT. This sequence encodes CASNGGGGPVNTEAFF. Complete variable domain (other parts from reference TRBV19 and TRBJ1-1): DGGITQSPKYLFRKEGQNVTLSCEQNLNHDAMYWYRQDPGQGLRLIYYSQIVNDFQKGDIAEGYSVSREKKESFPLTVTSAQKNPTAFYLCASNGGGGPVNTEAFFGQGTRLTVV.

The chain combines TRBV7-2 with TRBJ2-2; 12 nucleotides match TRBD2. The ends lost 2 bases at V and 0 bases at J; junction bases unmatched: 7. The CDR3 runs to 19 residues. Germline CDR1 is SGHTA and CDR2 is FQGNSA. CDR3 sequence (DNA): TGTGCCAGCAGCTTACAGCCTAGCGGGGGGGCCTCGAACACCGGGGAGCTGTTTTTT. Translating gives CASSLQPSGGASNTGELFF.

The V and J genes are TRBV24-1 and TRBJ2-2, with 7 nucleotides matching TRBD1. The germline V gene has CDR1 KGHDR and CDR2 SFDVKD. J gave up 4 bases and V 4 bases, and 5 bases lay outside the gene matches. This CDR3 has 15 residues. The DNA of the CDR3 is TGTGCCACCAGTGACCCCGGGACAGTCACCGGGGAGCTGTTTTTT. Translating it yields CATSDPGTVTGELFF.

The CDR3: CASSLWSLTNTGELFF. CDR3 nucleotides: TGTGCCAGCAGCTTGTGGTCCCTAACGAACACCGGGGAGCTGTTTTTT. V gene TRBV11-2 combines with J gene TRBJ2-2; D unresolved. Trimming stripped 3 bases from V and 0 bases from J, with 11 bases between. Germline V CDR1 and CDR2: SGHAT, FQNNGV. This CDR3 has 16 residues.

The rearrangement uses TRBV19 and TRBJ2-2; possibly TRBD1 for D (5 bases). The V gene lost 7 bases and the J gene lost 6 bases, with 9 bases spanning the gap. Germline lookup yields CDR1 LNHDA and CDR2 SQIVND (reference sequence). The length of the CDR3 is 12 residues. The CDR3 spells CASTIGAGELFF. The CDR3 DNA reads TGTGCCAGTACCATAGGGGCCGGGGAGCTGTTTTTT.

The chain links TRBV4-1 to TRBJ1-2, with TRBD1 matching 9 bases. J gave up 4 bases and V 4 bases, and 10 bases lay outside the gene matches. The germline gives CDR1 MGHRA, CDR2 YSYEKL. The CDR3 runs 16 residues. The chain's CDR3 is CASSRDREFPRYGYTF. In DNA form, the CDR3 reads TGCGCCAGCAGCCGGGACAGGGAGTTCCCCCGCTATGGCTACACCTTC.

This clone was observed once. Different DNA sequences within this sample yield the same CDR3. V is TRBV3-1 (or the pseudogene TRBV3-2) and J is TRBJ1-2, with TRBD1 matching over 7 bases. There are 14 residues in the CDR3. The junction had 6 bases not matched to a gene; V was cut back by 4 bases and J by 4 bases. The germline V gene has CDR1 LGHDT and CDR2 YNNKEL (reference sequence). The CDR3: CASSPRQGSYGYTF. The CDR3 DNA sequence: TGTGCCAGCAGCCCCAGACAGGGTAGCTATGGCTACACCTTC.

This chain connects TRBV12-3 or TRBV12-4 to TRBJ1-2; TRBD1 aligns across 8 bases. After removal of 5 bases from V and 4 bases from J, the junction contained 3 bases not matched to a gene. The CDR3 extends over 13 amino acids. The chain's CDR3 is CASSPTGVYGYTF. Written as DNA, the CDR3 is TGTGCCAGCAGTCCGACAGGGGTCTATGGCTACACCTTC.

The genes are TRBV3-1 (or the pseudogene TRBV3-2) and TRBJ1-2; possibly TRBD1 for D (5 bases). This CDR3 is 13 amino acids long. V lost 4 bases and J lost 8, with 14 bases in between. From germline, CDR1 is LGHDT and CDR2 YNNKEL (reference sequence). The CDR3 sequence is CASSPTGGDGYTF. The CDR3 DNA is TGTGCCAGCAGCCCGACTGGAGGGGACGGCTACACCTTC.

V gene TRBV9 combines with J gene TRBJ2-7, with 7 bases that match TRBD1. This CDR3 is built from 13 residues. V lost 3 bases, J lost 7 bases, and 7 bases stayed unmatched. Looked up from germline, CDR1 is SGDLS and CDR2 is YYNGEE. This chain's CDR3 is CASSATTGAEQYF. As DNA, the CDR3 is TGTGCCAGCAGCGCGACCACAGGGGCGGAGCAGTACTTC.

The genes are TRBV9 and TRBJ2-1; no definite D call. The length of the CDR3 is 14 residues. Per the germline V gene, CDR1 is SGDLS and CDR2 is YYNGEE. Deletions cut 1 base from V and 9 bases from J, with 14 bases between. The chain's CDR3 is CASSVSSHSTEQFF. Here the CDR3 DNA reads TGTGCCAGCAGCGTATCTAGTCATTCAACTGAGCAGTTCTTC.